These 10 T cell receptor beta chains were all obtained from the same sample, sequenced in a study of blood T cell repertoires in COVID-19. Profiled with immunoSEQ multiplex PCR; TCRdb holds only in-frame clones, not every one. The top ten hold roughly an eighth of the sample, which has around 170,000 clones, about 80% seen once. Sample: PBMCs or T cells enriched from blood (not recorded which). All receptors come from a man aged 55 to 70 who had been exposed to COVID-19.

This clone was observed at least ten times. CDR3 amino acids: CATSEDSNSYEQYF. The CDR3 DNA reads as TGTGCCACCAGTGAAGACTCTAATTCCTACGAGCAGTACTTC. This rearrangement joins TRBV24-1 to TRBJ2-7; D is uncertain. The germline V gene has CDR1 KGHDR and CDR2 SFDVKD. CDR3 length: 14 residues. Trimming shortened V by 4 bases and J by 1 base, and 10 bases separated the two germline ends.

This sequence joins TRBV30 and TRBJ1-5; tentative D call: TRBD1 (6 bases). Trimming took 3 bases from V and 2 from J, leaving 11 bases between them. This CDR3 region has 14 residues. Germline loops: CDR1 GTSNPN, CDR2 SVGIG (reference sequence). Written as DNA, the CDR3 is TGTGCCTGGAGCCGGGACATTGGCAATCAGCCCCAGCATTTT. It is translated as CAWSRDIGNQPQHF.

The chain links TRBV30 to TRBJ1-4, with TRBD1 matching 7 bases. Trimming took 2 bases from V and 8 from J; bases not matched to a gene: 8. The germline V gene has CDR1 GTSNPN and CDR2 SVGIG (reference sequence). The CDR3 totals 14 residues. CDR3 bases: TGTGCCTGGAGTAGAGACAGGGTGAGCGAAAAACTGTTTTTT. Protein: CAWSRDRVSEKLFF.

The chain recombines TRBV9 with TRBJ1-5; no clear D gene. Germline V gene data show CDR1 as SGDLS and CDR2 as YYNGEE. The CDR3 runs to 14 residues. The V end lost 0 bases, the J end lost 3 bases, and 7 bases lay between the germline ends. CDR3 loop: CASSVGMANQPQHF. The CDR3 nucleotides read TGTGCCAGCAGCGTAGGCATGGCCAATCAGCCCCAGCATTTT.

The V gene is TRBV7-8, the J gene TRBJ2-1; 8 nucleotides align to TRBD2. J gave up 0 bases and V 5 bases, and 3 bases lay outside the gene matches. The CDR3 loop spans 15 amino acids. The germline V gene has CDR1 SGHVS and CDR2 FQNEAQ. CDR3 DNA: TGTGCCAGCAGCCAGCGGGAGAGCTCCTACAATGAGCAGTTCTTC. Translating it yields CASSQRESSYNEQFF.

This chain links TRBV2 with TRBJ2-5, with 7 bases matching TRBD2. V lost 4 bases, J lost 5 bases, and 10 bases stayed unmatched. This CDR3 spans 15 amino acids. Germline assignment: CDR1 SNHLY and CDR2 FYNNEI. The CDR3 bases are TGTGCCAGCAGTGCCGACTTGGTCGGGGGGGAGACCCAGTACTTC. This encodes CASSADLVGGETQYF. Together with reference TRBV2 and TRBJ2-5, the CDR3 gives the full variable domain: EPEVTQTPSHQVTQMGQEVILRCVPISNHLYFYWYRQILGQKVEFLVSFYNNEISEKSEIFDDQFSVERPDGSNFTLKIRSTKLEDSAMYFCASSADLVGGETQYFGPGTRLLVL.

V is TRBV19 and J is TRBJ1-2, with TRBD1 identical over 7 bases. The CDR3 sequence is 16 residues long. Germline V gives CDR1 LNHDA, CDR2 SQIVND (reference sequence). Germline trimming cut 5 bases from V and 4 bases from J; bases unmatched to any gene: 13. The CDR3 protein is CASSGTGTASLYGYTF. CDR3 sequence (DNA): TGTGCCAGTAGTGGCACCGGGACAGCCTCTCTCTATGGCTACACCTTC. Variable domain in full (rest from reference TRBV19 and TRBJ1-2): DGGITQSPKYLFRKEGQNVTLSCEQNLNHDAMYWYRQDPGQGLRLIYYSQIVNDFQKGDIAEGYSVSREKKESFPLTVTSAQKNPTAFYLCASSGTGTASLYGYTFGSGTRLTVV.

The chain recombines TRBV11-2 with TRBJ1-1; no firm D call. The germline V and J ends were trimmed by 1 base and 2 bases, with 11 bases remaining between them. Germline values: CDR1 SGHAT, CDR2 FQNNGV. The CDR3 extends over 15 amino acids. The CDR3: CASSLVGGINTEAFF. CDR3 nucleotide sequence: TGTGCCAGCAGCTTAGTGGGAGGAATCAACACTGAAGCTTTCTTT.

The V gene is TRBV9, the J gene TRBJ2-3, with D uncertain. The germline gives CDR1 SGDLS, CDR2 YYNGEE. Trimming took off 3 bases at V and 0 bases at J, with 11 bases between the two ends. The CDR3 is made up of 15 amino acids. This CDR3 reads CASSGQAFSTDTQYF. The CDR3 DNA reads TGTGCCAGCAGCGGCCAGGCGTTCAGCACAGATACGCAGTATTTT.

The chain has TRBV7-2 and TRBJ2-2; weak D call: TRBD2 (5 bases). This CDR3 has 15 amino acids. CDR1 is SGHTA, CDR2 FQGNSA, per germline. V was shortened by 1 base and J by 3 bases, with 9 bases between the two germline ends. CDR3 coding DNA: TGTGCCAGCAGCTTAGTCCCGGGATACACCGGGGAGCTGTTTTTT. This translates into CASSLVPGYTGELFF.